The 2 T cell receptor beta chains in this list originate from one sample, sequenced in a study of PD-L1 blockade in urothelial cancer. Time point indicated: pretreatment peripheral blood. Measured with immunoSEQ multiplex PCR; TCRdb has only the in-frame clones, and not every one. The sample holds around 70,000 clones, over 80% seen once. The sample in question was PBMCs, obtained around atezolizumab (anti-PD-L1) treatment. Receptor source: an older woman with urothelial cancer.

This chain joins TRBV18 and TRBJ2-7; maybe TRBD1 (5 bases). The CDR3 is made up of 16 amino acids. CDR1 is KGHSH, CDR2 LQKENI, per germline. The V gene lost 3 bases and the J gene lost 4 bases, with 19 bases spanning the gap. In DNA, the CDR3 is TGTGCCAGCTCACCCCTGGACACGGGCGAAAGGTACGAGCAGTACTTC. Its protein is CASSPLDTGERYEQYF.

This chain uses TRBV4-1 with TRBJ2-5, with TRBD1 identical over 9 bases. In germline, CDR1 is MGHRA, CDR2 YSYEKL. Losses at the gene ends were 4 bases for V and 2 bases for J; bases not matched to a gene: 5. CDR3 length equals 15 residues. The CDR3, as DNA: TGCGCCAGCAGCCGGGACAGGGCAACACAAGAGACCCAGTACTTC. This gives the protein CASSRDRATQETQYF.